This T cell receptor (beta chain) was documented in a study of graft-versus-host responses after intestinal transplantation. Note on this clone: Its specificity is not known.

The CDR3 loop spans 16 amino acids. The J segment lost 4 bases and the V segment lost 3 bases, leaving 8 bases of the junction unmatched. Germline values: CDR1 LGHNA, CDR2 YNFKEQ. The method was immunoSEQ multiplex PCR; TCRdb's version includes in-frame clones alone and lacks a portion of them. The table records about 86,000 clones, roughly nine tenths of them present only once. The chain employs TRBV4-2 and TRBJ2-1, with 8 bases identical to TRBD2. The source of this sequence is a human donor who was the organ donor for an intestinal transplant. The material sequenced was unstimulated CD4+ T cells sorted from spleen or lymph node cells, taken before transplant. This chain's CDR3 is CASSQRSGSDYNEQFF. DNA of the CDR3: TGTGCCAGCAGCCAGCGAAGCGGGAGCGATTACAATGAGCAGTTCTTC.